The subject of this entry is one T cell receptor (beta chain). This sample was taken from a study of blood T cell repertoires in COVID-19. Across the whole study: Sites across the United States, Italy and Spain contributed samples from acute and convalescent COVID-19. The cDNA or gDNA used as material had been derived from T cells, B-cell-depleted T cells, or PBMCs.

How the authors handled the data: Counts of nucleated cells, estimated from reference gene primer amplification, were obtained. Some clones are missing from TCRdb's copy, which holds only in-frame ones; the method was immunoSEQ multiplex PCR. D and trimming come from the DNA, and the V and J calls and clone size come from that table. Seen here are roughly 57,000 clones, roughly 90% observed once, and the top ten hold approximately 3%. CDR1 and CDR2 from the germline V gene are MDHEN and SYDVKM. V was clipped by 3 bases and J by 0 bases, with 9 bases between them. There are 16 residues in the CDR3. The receptor comes from a human donor in a cohort sampled during active COVID-19. The specimen was peripheral blood. V is TRBV28 and J is TRBJ1-6; no clear D. In DNA form, the CDR3 reads TGTGCCAGCAGTTTGGGCGGGAGCTCCTATAATTCACCCCTCCACTTT. Amino acids: CASSLGGSSYNSPLHF.